This T cell receptor beta chain originates from a study of T cell responses to AZD1222 COVID-19 vaccine. Turning to this clone: Its antigen is undetermined.

The CDR3 runs to 16 residues. Germline CDR1 and CDR2: SGHRS and YFSETQ. The V gene end was trimmed by 1 base and the J gene end by 4 bases; junction bases not matched to a gene: 6. The study's findings and limits: Nearly half of spike-specific TCRs reportedly go after variant regions that carry no mutations. Donors in the cohort were predominantly white British and more often female, and clonal diversity was possibly underestimated. Sampled repertoires all dated from after the peak T cell response.

Produced via immunoSEQ multiplex PCR; TCRdb's table is partial and in-frame only. This table holds some 120,000 clones, around 85% found once. This sequence joins TRBV5-1 and TRBJ2-1; TRBD1 agrees at 9 bases. The material sequenced was peripheral blood, taken on day 0 of MenACWY control vaccination. The clonotype originates from an adult in good health. The CDR3 DNA sequence: TGCGCCAGCAGCTTGAGTAAAGGACAGGGGTACAATGAGCAGTTCTTC. Amino acids: CASSLSKGQGYNEQFF.